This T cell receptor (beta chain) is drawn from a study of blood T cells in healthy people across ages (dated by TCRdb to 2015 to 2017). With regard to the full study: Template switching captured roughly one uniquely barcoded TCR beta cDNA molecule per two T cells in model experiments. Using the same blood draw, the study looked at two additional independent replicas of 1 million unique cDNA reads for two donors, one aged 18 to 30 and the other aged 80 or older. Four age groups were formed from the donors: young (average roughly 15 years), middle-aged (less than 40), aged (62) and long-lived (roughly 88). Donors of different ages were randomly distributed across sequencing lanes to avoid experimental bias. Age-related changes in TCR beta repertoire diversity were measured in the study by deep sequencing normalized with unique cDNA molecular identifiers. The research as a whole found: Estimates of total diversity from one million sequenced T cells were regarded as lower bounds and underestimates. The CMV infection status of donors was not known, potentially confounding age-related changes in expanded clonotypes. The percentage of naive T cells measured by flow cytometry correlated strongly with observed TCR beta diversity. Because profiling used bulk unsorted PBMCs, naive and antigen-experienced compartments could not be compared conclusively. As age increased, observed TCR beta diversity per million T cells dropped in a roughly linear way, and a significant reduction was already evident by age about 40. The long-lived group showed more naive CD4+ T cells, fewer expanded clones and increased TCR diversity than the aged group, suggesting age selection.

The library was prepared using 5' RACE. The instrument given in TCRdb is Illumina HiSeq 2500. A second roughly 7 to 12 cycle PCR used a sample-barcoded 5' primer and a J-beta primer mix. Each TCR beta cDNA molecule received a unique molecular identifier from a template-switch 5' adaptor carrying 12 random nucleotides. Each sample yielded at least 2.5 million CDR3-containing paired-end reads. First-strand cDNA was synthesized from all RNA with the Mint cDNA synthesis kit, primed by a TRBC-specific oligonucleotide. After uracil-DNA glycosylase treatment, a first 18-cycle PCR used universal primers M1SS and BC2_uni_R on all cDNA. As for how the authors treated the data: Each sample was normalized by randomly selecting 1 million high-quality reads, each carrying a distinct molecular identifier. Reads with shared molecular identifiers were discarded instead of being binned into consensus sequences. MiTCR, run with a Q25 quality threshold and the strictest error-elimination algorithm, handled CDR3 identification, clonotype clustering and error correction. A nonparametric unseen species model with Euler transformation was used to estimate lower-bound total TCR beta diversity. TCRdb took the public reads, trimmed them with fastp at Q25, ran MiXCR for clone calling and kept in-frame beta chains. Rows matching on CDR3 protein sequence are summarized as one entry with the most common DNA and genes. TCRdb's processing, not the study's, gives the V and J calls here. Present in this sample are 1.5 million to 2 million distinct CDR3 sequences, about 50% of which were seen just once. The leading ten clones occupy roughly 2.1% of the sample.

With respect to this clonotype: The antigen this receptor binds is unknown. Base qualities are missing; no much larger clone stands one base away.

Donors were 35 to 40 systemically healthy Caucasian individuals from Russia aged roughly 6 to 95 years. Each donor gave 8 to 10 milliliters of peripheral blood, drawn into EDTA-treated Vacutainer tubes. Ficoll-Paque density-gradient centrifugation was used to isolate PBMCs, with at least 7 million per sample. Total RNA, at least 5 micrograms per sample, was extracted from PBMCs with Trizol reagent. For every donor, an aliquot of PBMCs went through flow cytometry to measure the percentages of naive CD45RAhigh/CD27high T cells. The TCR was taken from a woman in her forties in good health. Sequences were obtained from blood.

The CDR3: CSVAPRGSYNEQFF. The nucleotides are TGCAGCGTTGCACCCAGGGGCTCCTACAATGAGCAGTTCTTC. This chain is built from TRBV29-1 and TRBJ2-1; a weak D assignment points to TRBD1 (6 bases agree). Based on the germline V gene, the CDR1 and CDR2 sequences are SQVTM and ANQGSEA. V sheds 4 bases and J sheds 0 bases, leaving 10 bases between their ends. The CDR3 starts with the cysteine, ends with the phenylalanine, and has 14 residues. CDR3 DNA is the only sequence kept; it has 42 bases, read in frame from the first base.